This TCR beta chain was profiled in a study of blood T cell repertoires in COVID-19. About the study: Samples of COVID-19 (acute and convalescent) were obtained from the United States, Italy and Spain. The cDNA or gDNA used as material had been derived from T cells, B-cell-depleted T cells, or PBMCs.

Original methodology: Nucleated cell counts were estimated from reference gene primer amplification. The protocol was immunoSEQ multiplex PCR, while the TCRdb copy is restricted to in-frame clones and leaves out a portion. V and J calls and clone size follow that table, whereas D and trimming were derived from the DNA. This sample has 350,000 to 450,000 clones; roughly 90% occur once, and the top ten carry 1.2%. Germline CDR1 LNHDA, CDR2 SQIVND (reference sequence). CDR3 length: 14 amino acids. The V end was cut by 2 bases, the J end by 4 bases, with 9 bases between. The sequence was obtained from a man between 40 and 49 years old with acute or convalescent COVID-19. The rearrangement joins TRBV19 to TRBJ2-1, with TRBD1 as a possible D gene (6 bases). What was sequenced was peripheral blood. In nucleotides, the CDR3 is TGTGCCAGTAGTATATCGCAGGGGTACAATGAGCAGTTCTTC. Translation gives CASSISQGYNEQFF. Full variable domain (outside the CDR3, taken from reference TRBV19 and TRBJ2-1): DGGITQSPKYLFRKEGQNVTLSCEQNLNHDAMYWYRQDPGQGLRLIYYSQIVNDFQKGDIAEGYSVSREKKESFPLTVTSAQKNPTAFYLCASSISQGYNEQFFGPGTRLTVL.